The entry below describes one TCR beta chain. This sample stems from a study of blood T cell repertoires in COVID-19. Background on the study: Samples representing acute and convalescent COVID-19 were sourced from the United States, Italy and Spain. T cells, B-cell-depleted T cells, or PBMCs provided the cDNA or gDNA that served as material.

Per the study methods: Nucleated cell number was recorded as an estimate derived from reference gene primer amplification. The assay was immunoSEQ multiplex PCR, and TCRdb's table has in-frame clones only and misses some. From that table come the V and J calls and clone size; the DNA was used to work out D and trimming. The table includes about 59,000 clones, more than 75% detected once. V lost 4 bases and J 4 bases, leaving 16 bases between the germline ends. Per the germline V gene, CDR1 is SGHTA and CDR2 is FQGNSA. This CDR3 has 15 amino acids. The source material was peripheral blood. This TCR was recovered from a man older than 75 in a cohort sampled during active COVID-19. The genes are TRBV7-2 and TRBJ1-2; possible D gene TRBD1, 5 bases. The chain's CDR3 is CASSSGTLGSYGYTF. The CDR3 coding sequence is TGTGCCAGCAGCTCCGGGACTCTCGGTAGCTATGGCTACACCTTC.